The 31 T cell receptor beta chains below all came from one sample that was sequenced in a study of a mutant IDH1 vaccine in newly diagnosed glioma. The sample's time point: baseline, week 1 (first vaccination visit). Documented treatment: pre-vaccination baseline after standard-of-care therapy. TCRdb keeps only in-frame clones here, not all; method: immunoSEQ multiplex PCR. The sample contains some 68,000 clones, 79% of which appear only once. The input for sequencing was PBMCs, taken from a glioma patient treated with radiotherapy, temozolomide or both. The receptors were sampled from a man between 45 and 60 years old with glioma.

The V call is TRBV7-8, the J call TRBJ1-1, with TRBD1 as a possible D gene (6 bases). Germline V lookup: CDR1 SGHVS, CDR2 FQNEAQ. This CDR3 has 14 amino acids. V gave up 5 bases and J gave up 1 base, with 11 bases separating them. This CDR3 is CASSVDRPNTEAFF. Here the CDR3 DNA reads TGTGCCAGCAGCGTGGACAGACCGAACACTGAAGCTTTCTTT.

The CDR3 loop reads CASSKYRGAYNEQFF. DNA of the CDR3: TGTGCCAGCAGTAAATACAGGGGAGCCTACAATGAGCAGTTCTTC. This rearrangement joins TRBV28 to TRBJ2-1; 7 nucleotides match TRBD1. CDR3 length: 15 amino acids. Trimming removed 5 bases from V and 2 bases from J; junction bases left unmatched: 6. The germline gives CDR1 MDHEN, CDR2 SYDVKM. The full variable domain, with the rest looked up from reference TRBV28 and TRBJ2-1, is DVKVTQSSRYLVKRTGEKVFLECVQDMDHENMFWYRQDPGLGLRLIYFSYDVKMKEKGDIPEGYSVSREKKERFSLILESASTNQTSMYLCASSKYRGAYNEQFFGPGTRLTVL.

The chain recombines TRBV4-1 with TRBJ1-5, with no clear D. The CDR3 spans 15 residues. Per germline, CDR1 MGHRA and CDR2 YSYEKL. Trimming cost V 0 bases and J 7 bases, with 13 bases left between them. The CDR3: CASSQEVGSIQPQHF. CDR3 in DNA: TGCGCCAGCAGCCAAGAGGTCGGCTCGATACAGCCCCAGCATTTT.

The genes are TRBV15 and TRBJ2-7; 8 bases are shared with TRBD1. This CDR3 spans 15 amino acids. V was clipped by 2 bases and J by 0 bases; unmatched bases: 3. CDR1 and CDR2 from the germline V gene are LNHNV and YYDKDF (reference sequence). CDR3: CATSRPGQDSYEQYF. The CDR3 DNA follows: TGTGCCACCAGCAGACCGGGACAGGACTCCTACGAGCAGTACTTC.

The chain couples TRBV9 to TRBJ2-3; tentative D call: TRBD2 (7 bases). This CDR3 is 14 amino acids long. V was clipped by 0 bases and J by 4 bases, with 9 bases between them. Germline V CDR1 and CDR2: SGDLS, YYNGEE. CDR3: CASSVAGGSDTQYF. For the CDR3, the DNA is TGTGCCAGCAGCGTAGCGGGGGGCTCAGATACGCAGTATTTT.

The chain couples TRBV19 to TRBJ1-5; D gene unclear. The CDR3 is 14 amino acids. Trimming cost V 3 bases and J 4 bases, with 10 bases left between them. Germline CDR1 is LNHDA and CDR2 is SQIVND (reference sequence). CDR3 residues: CASSIAGSNQPQHF. The CDR3 DNA reads TGTGCCAGTAGTATTGCAGGCTCGAATCAGCCCCAGCATTTT.

This clone showed up just a few times. The chain has TRBV6-5 and TRBJ1-6, with D tentatively TRBD1 (6 bases). The germline V gene encodes CDR1 MNHEY and CDR2 SVGAGI. The CDR3 consists of 14 residues. Trimming took 6 bases from V and 9 from J, leaving 15 bases between them. CDR3 in DNA: TGTGCCAGCAGAGTCTCGGGGGCAGTTTCACCCCTCCACTTT. This sequence encodes CASRVSGAVSPLHF.

The chain couples TRBV5-4 to TRBJ1-3; unclear D gene. Trimming stripped 5 bases from V and 4 bases from J, with 13 bases between. The germline CDR1 and CDR2 sequences are SGHNT and YYREEE (reference sequence). The CDR3 runs 14 residues. This CDR3 is CASRSGVSGNTIYF. In DNA form, the CDR3 reads TGTGCCAGCAGGTCCGGGGTGTCGGGAAACACCATATATTTT.

The chain combines TRBV18 with TRBJ1-2; TRBD1 matches 9 bases. V gave up 4 bases and J gave up 6 bases; unmatched junction bases: 6. Per the germline V gene, CDR1 is KGHSH and CDR2 is LQKENI. This CDR3 has 14 amino acids. Here the CDR3 DNA reads TGTGCCAGCTCACTGGGGACAGGGCTCGATGGCTACACCTTC. Protein product: CASSLGTGLDGYTF.

This clone appeared a few times. This chain joins TRBV11-1 and TRBJ2-1, with TRBD2 matching over 9 bases. The CDR3 totals 13 residues. The trim removed 3 bases at V and 6 bases at J, leaving 0 bases unmatched. In germline, CDR1 is SGHAT, CDR2 FQDESV (reference sequence). CDR3 region: CASSLGLANEQFF. As DNA, the CDR3 is TGTGCCAGCAGCTTGGGACTAGCCAATGAGCAGTTCTTC.

V and J are TRBV6-1 and TRBJ1-5; D gene ambiguous. This CDR3 region has 13 residues. Germline lookup yields CDR1 MNHNS and CDR2 SASEGT. Trimming shortened V by 6 bases and J by 0 bases, and 6 bases separated the two germline ends. The CDR3 is CASSTNSNQPQHF. CDR3 nucleotides: TGTGCCAGCAGCACCAATAGCAATCAGCCCCAGCATTTT.

The genes are TRBV13 and TRBJ1-2; weak D call: TRBD1 (6 bases). With 5 bases removed from V and 2 bases from J, the gap between germline ends came to 12 bases. Germline CDR1 and CDR2: PRHDT and FYEKMQ (reference sequence). The length of the CDR3 is 14 residues. This CDR3 reads CASSRQGRNYGYTF. CDR3 in DNA: TGTGCCAGCAGCCGCCAGGGGAGGAACTATGGCTACACCTTC.

The gene calls are TRBV7-9 and TRBJ2-6; D gene uncertain. CDR1 SEHNR and CDR2 FQNEAQ come from the germline V gene (reference sequence). Trimming shortened V by 1 base and J by 8 bases, and 12 bases separated the two germline ends. The CDR3 is made up of 15 amino acids. The CDR3 nucleotides read TGTGCCAGCAGCTTAGACACGTCTTCCACCAACGTCCTGACTTTC. Translation gives CASSLDTSSTNVLTF.

The J gene is TRBJ2-5, the V gene TRBV20-1; D not resolved. Germline V gene data show CDR1 as DFQATT and CDR2 as SNEGSKA (reference sequence). The CDR3 consists of 11 residues. V was trimmed by 6 bases and J by 5 bases, leaving 10 bases between them. This chain's CDR3 is CSASKRETQYF. The CDR3 DNA reads as TGCAGTGCCTCCAAGAGGGAGACCCAGTACTTC.

The genes are TRBV7-2 and TRBJ2-3, with D unresolved. The CDR3 spans 13 residues. The V end was cut by 5 bases, the J end by 3 bases, with 9 bases between. Germline CDR1 is SGHTA and CDR2 is FQGNSA. The CDR3 reads CASSRVGTDTQYF. CDR3 nucleotides: TGTGCCAGCAGCCGCGTAGGGACAGATACGCAGTATTTT.

The V and J genes are TRBV11-3 and TRBJ2-1, with 9 nucleotides matching TRBD1. The CDR3 sequence is 16 residues long. Germline V gene data show CDR1 as SGHNT and CDR2 as YENEEA. V was pared by 4 bases and J by 0 bases, with 4 bases of the junction left unmatched. The CDR3 loop reads CASSSGQGSSYNEQFF. The DNA of the CDR3 is TGTGCCAGCAGCTCCGGACAGGGGAGCTCCTACAATGAGCAGTTCTTC.

The chain couples TRBV6-1 to TRBJ1-1; D gene ambiguous. V was shortened by 3 bases and J by 0 bases, with 5 bases between the two germline ends. CDR3 length: 13 amino acids. CDR1 and CDR2 (germline): MNHNS, SASEGT. This chain's CDR3 is CASSDTLNTEAFF. Written as DNA, the CDR3 is TGTGCCAGCAGTGACACGCTGAACACTGAAGCTTTCTTT.

This clone was counted a single time. The chain links TRBV4-1 to TRBJ2-7, with 7 bases that match TRBD1. The CDR3 runs to 15 residues. Trimming cost V 3 bases and J 3 bases; bases outside gene matches: 8. Germline values: CDR1 MGHRA, CDR2 YSYEKL. The DNA of the CDR3 is TGCGCCAGCAGCCACCGGACAGGAGAGTACTACGAGCAGTACTTC. Encoded protein: CASSHRTGEYYEQYF.

The chain uses TRBV7-9 and TRBJ1-1, with D possibly TRBD1 on 6 matching bases. Germline CDR1 is SEHNR and CDR2 is FQNEAQ (reference sequence). The CDR3 is made up of 14 amino acids. The germline V and J ends were trimmed by 0 bases and 4 bases, with 9 bases remaining between them. The CDR3 reads CASSLARGGTEAFF. In DNA form, the CDR3 reads TGTGCCAGCAGCTTAGCCAGGGGAGGCACTGAAGCTTTCTTT.

This clone has just a few counts. The same CDR3 is also encoded by other DNA sequences in this sample. The chain employs TRBV7-6 and TRBJ1-2; 7 bases agree with TRBD1. This CDR3 contains 13 residues. Germline lookup yields CDR1 SGHVS and CDR2 FNYEAQ. J was trimmed by 2 bases and V by 5 bases; bases with no gene match: 2. The CDR3 coding sequence is TGTGCCAGCAGCCCGACAGGGAACTATGGCTACACCTTC. This gives the protein CASSPTGNYGYTF. Complete variable domain (other parts from reference TRBV7-6 and TRBJ1-2): GAGVSQSPRYKVTKRGQDVALRCDPISGHVSLYWYRQALGQGPEFLTYFNYEAQQDKSGLPNDRFSAERPEGSISTLTIQRTEQRDSAMYRCASSPTGNYGYTFGSGTRLTVV.

The rearrangement links TRBV29-1 to TRBJ1-2, with D perhaps TRBD1 (5 bases). Germline V gene sequence: CDR1 SQVTM, CDR2 ANQGSEA. With 7 bases removed from V and 4 bases from J, the gap between germline ends came to 13 bases. CDR3 size: 12 residues. The CDR3 region has the DNA TGCAGCGCCCTGGGGGTCCGCTATGGCTACACCTTC. This encodes CSALGVRYGYTF.

As concerns this clone: Other DNA variants within this sample encode the same CDR3. The chain couples TRBV7-2 to TRBJ2-7, with D possibly TRBD2 on 5 matching bases. This CDR3 spans 14 amino acids. Germline loops: CDR1 SGHTA, CDR2 FQGNSA. V lost 1 base and J 4 bases, leaving 11 bases between the germline ends. The CDR3 nucleotides are TGTGCCAGCAGCTTAGAGGGCGGGCCTTACGAGCAGTACTTC. Its translation is CASSLEGGPYEQYF.

The chain recombines TRBV30 with TRBJ2-7; weak D call: TRBD2 (6 bases). This CDR3 is built from 13 residues. Germline V lookup: CDR1 GTSNPN, CDR2 SVGIG (reference sequence). The V and J ends lost 4 bases and 6 bases respectively, with 16 bases between them. In DNA form, the CDR3 reads TGTGCCTGGAAGATTGGGGGGTTTGGCGAGCAGTACTTC. As protein: CAWKIGGFGEQYF.

V and J are TRBV7-8 and TRBJ2-1, with TRBD1 matching 9 bases. Trimming removed 7 bases from V and 10 bases from J; junction bases left unmatched: 17. This CDR3 comprises 16 residues. CDR1 and CDR2 (germline): SGHVS, FQNEAQ. DNA for the CDR3: TGTGCCAGCATCCTGGGACAGGGCCTTACAATTACGGAGCAGTTCTTC. It yields the protein CASILGQGLTITEQFF.

The rearrangement links TRBV5-1 to TRBJ2-2, with unresolved D. Germline V gives CDR1 SGHRS, CDR2 YFSETQ. The germline V and J ends were trimmed by 2 bases and 5 bases, with 7 bases remaining between them. The CDR3 consists of 13 residues. The CDR3 protein is CASSFQATGELFF. The CDR3 DNA follows: TGCGCCAGCAGCTTCCAGGCTACCGGGGAGCTGTTTTTT.

The gene calls are TRBV25-1 and TRBJ1-2; a weak D match, TRBD1 (5 bases). Germline lookup yields CDR1 MGHDK and CDR2 SYGVNS. The CDR3 consists of 10 residues. Trimming removed 9 bases at V and 9 bases at J, with 11 bases between. The CDR3 DNA is TGTGCCAGTCAGGGAAACAGCTACACCTTC. Protein product: CASQGNSYTF.

The table lists this clone with a few counts. The rearrangement uses TRBV9 and TRBJ1-2; D perhaps matches TRBD1 (5 bases). V was clipped by 0 bases and J by 8 bases, with 14 bases between them. CDR1 is SGDLS, CDR2 YYNGEE, per germline. The CDR3 covers 14 residues. DNA for the CDR3: TGTGCCAGCAGCGTAGGTTGGGACGTGAACGGCTACACCTTC. Translated: CASSVGWDVNGYTF.

The gene calls are TRBV7-2 and TRBJ1-3, with 7 bases identical to TRBD1. With V trimmed by 4 bases and J by 2 bases, 2 bases remained unmatched. The CDR3 spans 14 residues. CDR1 and CDR2 from the germline V gene are SGHTA and FQGNSA. The CDR3 coding sequence is TGTGCCAGCAGCTCCGACAGGGCTGGAAACACCATATATTTT. Protein: CASSSDRAGNTIYF.

V and J are TRBV2 and TRBJ2-7; D gene unclear. V lost 3 bases to trimming and J lost 2 bases, with 20 bases between them. CDR1 SNHLY and CDR2 FYNNEI come from the germline V gene. The CDR3 runs to 17 residues. The CDR3 nucleotides read TGTGCCAGCAGTGAGGGCAGCGCTAGTGTAGGACCCTACGAGCAGTACTTC. As protein: CASSEGSASVGPYEQYF.

The J gene is TRBJ2-3, the V gene TRBV19; perhaps TRBD2 as D (5 bases). The germline V and J ends were trimmed by 3 bases and 6 bases, with 13 bases remaining between them. Looked up from germline, CDR1 is LNHDA and CDR2 is SQIVND (reference sequence). The CDR3 has 14 residues. CDR3 residues: CASSIGPGVDTQYF. The CDR3 nucleotides are TGTGCCAGTAGTATCGGGCCCGGGGTGGATACGCAGTATTTT.

This clone showed up just a few times. This chain uses TRBV7-9 with TRBJ1-2, with unresolved D. Germline CDR1 is SEHNR and CDR2 is FQNEAQ (reference sequence). There are 13 residues in the CDR3. The V end was cut by 0 bases, the J end by 8 bases, with 10 bases between. The CDR3 coding sequence is TGTGCCAGCAGCTTAGCTCTCCCTGGCGGCTACACCTTC. It encodes CASSLALPGGYTF.